This T cell receptor (beta chain) was observed in a study of post-analysis software for immune sequencing data. Across the whole study: Courses of disease covered relapsing-remitting, secondary progressive and progressive-relapsing multiple sclerosis. Study conclusions and caveats: Significantly lower normalized Chao1 diversity was seen in multiple sclerosis patients than in controls. Samples from one preparation batch, clustered by F measure, grouped strongly together. Patients had higher frequencies than controls of five TRBV segments, including TRBV5-6, TRBV5-1 and TRBV20-1.

Details on this clonotype: The antigen remains unidentified.

The CDR3 totals 14 residues. V lost 3 bases, J lost 10 bases, and 6 bases stayed unmatched. The germline gives CDR1 MGHRA, CDR2 YSYEKL. The library was made from cDNA and included unique molecular identifiers. Each CDR3 protein gets one entry after TCRdb re-called the PCR reads with MiXCR. Among some 700,000 distinct CDR3 sequences listed, approximately 60% were seen once. The sequence was collected from a girl aged 2-10 years with multiple sclerosis. The sample was blood. The J gene is TRBJ1-4, the V gene TRBV4-1; 9 bases are a match to TRBD1. CDR3 region: CASSQPGQGRKLFF. For the CDR3, the DNA is TGCGCCAGCAGCCAGCCGGGACAGGGACGAAAACTGTTTTTT.